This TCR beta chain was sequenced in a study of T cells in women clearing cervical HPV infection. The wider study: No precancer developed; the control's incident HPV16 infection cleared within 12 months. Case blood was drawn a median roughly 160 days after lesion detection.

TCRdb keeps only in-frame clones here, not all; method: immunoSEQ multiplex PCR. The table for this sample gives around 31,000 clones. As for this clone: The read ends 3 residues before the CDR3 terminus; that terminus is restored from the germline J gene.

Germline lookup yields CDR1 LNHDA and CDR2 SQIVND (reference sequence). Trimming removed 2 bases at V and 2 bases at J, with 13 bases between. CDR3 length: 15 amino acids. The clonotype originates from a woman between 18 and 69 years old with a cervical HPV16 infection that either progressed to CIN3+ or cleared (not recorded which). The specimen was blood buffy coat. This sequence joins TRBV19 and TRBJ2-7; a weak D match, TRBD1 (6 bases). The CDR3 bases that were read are TGTGCCAGTAGTATAAAAGGGGGATCGACCTACGAG. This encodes CASSIKGGSTYE. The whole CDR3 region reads CASSIKGGSTYEQYF.